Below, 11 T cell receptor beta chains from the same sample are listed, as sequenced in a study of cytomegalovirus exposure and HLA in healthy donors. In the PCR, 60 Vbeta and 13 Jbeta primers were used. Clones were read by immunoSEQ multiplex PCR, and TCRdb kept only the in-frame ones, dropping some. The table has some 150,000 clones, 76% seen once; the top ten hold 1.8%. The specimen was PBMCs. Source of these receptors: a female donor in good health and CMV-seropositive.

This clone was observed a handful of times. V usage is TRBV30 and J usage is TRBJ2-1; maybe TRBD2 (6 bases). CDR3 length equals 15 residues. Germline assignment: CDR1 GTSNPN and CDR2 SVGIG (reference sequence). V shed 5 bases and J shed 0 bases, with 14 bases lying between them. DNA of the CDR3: TGTGCCTGGGGGAAGGCGGGGAGCTCCTACAATGAGCAGTTCTTC. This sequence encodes CAWGKAGSSYNEQFF.

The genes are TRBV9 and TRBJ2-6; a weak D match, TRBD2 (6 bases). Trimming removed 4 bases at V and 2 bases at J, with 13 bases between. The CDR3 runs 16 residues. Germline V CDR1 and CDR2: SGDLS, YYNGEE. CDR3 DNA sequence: TGTGCCAGCAGCTCCCCCGGAGGGCCTGGGGCCAACGTCCTGACTTTC. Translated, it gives CASSSPGGPGANVLTF.

CDR3 DNA: TGTGCCAGCAGGGGAGTGTGGGAGCAGTACTTC. Translation: CASRGVWEQYF. The rearrangement links TRBV7-9 to TRBJ2-7; perhaps TRBD2 as D (5 bases). The germline V gene encodes CDR1 SEHNR and CDR2 FQNEAQ (reference sequence). The CDR3 runs to 11 residues. Trimming stripped 6 bases from V and 7 bases from J, with 10 bases between. Full variable domain (rest looked up from reference TRBV7-9 and TRBJ2-7): DTGVSQNPRHKITKRGQNVTFRCDPISEHNRLYWYRQTLGQGPEFLTYFQNEAQLEKSRLLSDRFSAERPKGSFSTLEIQRTEQGDSAMYLCASRGVWEQYFGPGTRLTVT.

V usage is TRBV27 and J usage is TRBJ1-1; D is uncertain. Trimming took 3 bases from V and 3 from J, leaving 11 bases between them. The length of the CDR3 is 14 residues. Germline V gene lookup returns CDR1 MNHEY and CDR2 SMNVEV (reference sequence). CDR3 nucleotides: TGTGCCAGCAGTTTTACCGGCGGATACACTGAAGCTTTCTTT. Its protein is CASSFTGGYTEAFF.

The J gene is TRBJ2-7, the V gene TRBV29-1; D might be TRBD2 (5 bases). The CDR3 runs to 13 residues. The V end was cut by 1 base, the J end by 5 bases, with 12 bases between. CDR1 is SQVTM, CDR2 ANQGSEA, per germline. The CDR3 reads CSVEANRGDEQYF. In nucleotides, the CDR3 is TGCAGCGTTGAAGCAAATCGGGGAGACGAGCAGTACTTC.

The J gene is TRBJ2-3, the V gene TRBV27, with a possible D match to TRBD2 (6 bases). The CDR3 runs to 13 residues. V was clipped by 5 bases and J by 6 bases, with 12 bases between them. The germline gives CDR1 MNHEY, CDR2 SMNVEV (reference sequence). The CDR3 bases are TGTGCCAGCAGTCCGACTAGTTCGGATACGCAGTATTTT. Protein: CASSPTSSDTQYF.

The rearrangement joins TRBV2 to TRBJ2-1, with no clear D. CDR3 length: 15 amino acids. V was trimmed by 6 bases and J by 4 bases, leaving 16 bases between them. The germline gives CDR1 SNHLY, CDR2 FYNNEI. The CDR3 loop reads CASSKHQSMYNEQFF. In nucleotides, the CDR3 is TGTGCCAGCAGCAAACACCAGTCCATGTACAATGAGCAGTTCTTC.

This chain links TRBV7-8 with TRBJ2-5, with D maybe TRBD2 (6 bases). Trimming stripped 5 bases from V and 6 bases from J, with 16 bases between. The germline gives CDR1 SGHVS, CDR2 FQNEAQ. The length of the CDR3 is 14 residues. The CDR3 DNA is TGTGCCAGCAGCGCCATACCTGGGGGGAAGACCCAGTACTTC. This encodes CASSAIPGGKTQYF.

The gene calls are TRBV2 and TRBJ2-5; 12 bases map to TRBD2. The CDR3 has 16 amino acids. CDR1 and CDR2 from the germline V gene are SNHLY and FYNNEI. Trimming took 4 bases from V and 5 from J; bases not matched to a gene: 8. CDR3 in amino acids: CASSVRLAGEGETQYF. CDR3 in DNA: TGTGCCAGCAGTGTACGACTAGCGGGGGAGGGGGAGACCCAGTACTTC.

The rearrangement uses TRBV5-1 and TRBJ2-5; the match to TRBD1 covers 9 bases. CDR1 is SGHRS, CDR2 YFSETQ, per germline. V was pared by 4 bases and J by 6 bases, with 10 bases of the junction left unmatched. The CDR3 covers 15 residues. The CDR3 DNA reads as TGCGCCAGCAGCCAACAGGACAGGGGAGCGAAGACCCAGTACTTC. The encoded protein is CASSQQDRGAKTQYF.

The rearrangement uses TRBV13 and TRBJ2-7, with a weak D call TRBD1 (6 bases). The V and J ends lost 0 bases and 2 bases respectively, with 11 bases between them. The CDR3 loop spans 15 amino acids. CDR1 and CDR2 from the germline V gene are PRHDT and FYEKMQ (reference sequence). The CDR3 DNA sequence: TGTGCCAGCAGCTTAGGACAGGGTGTTGCCTACGAGCAGTACTTC. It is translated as CASSLGQGVAYEQYF.